Following are 15 T cell receptor beta chains from one sample sequenced in a study of blood T cells in healthy people across ages. A second PCR of 7 to 11 cycles used a sample-barcoded 5' primer and a J-beta primer mix. TCRdb used MiXCR to reprocess the 5' RACE reads, holding one entry per CDR3 protein. The data show about 970,000 distinct CDR3 sequences, approximately 50% seen once. Sequencing input: blood. The receptor set was obtained from a woman in her sixties or seventies in good health.

This chain links TRBV3-1 with TRBJ2-3, with a possible D match to TRBD1 (5 bases). The CDR3 has 14 amino acids. The germline V gene encodes CDR1 LGHDT and CDR2 YNNKEL (reference sequence). The V end lost 5 bases, the J end lost 1 base, and 10 bases lay between the germline ends. Here the CDR3 DNA reads TGTGCCAGCAGCTCCCAGGGTGGCACAGATACGCAGTATTTT. Translation gives CASSSQGGTDTQYF.

V and J are TRBV7-7 and TRBJ2-1, with D possibly TRBD2 on 6 matching bases. V lost 5 bases and J 8 bases, leaving 10 bases between the germline ends. From germline, CDR1 is SSHAT and CDR2 FNYEAQ (reference sequence). CDR3 length: 12 residues. The CDR3 nucleotides are TGTGCCAGCAGCCCAGCGGGCGATGAGCAGTTCTTC. Translating it yields CASSPAGDEQFF. Variable domain in full (rest from reference TRBV7-7 and TRBJ2-1): GAGVSQSPRYKVTKRGQDVTLRCDPISSHATLYWYQQALGQGPEFLTYFNYEAQPDKSGLPSDRFSAERPEGSISTLTIQRTEQRDSAMYRCASSPAGDEQFFGPGTRLTVL.

V usage is TRBV4-2 and J usage is TRBJ2-3, with 9 bases matching TRBD2. This CDR3 has 15 residues. Looked up from germline, CDR1 is LGHNA and CDR2 is YNFKEQ. J lost 2 bases, V lost 9 bases, and 9 bases had no gene match. CDR3 sequence (DNA): TGTGCCAGTGCCCAAGGCGGGAGGGCCACAGATACGCAGTATTTT. This sequence encodes CASAQGGRATDTQYF.

This chain joins TRBV20-1 and TRBJ1-5; TRBD1 matches 7 bases. Germline values: CDR1 DFQATT, CDR2 SNEGSKA (reference sequence). V trimming: 4 bases; J trimming: 5 bases; junction bases outside the gene matches: 5. This CDR3 is built from 13 residues. The CDR3 bases are TGCAGTGCTACAGGACAGGCTGATCAGCCCCAGCATTTT. Protein product: CSATGQADQPQHF.

The V gene is TRBV4-2, the J gene TRBJ1-5, with D hard to call. The germline V gene has CDR1 LGHNA and CDR2 YNFKEQ. This CDR3 comprises 16 residues. V dropped 0 bases and J dropped 6 bases, with 15 bases sitting between them. The CDR3 reads CASSQDLGSGGQPQHF. In DNA, the CDR3 is TGTGCCAGCAGCCAAGACCTAGGGTCCGGAGGTCAGCCCCAGCATTTT.

As to this clonotype: A junction end diverges from the germline sequence, so it may reflect a read error. Written as DNA, the CDR3 is TGTGCCGGCAGCTTAAAGGAAGCGGGACAAGCCAAAAACATTCAGTACTTC. Protein sequence: CAGSLKEAGQAKNIQYF. The rearrangement links TRBV7-9 to TRBJ2-4; tentative D call: TRBD2 (7 bases). The CDR3 runs to 17 residues. CDR1 SEHNR and CDR2 FQNEAQ come from the germline V gene (reference sequence). The entire variable domain, with the rest obtained from reference TRBV7-9 and TRBJ2-4, is as follows: DTGVSQNPRHKITKRGQNVTFRCDPISEHNRLYWYRQTLGQGPEFLTYFQNEAQLEKSRLLSDRFSAERPKGSFSTLEIQRTEQGDSAMYLCAGSLKEAGQAKNIQYFGAGTRLSVL.

J is TRBJ2-7 and V is TRBV7-9, with D perhaps assigned TRBD1 or TRBD2 (5 bases each). The end of the DNA fits TRBJ2-4 better, so the J call may be wrong. There are 13 residues in the CDR3. In germline, CDR1 is SEHNR, CDR2 FQNEAQ (reference sequence). CDR3 loop: CASRTQGADIQYF. CDR3 bases: TGTGCCAGCAGGACTCAGGGAGCGGACATTCAGTACTTC.

The J gene is TRBJ2-5, the V gene TRBV27; 9 nucleotides agree with TRBD2. This CDR3 spans 14 amino acids. V gave up 2 bases and J gave up 11 bases; unmatched junction bases: 9. Germline V gene sequence: CDR1 MNHEY, CDR2 SMNVEV (reference sequence). The CDR3 spells CASSLISGSSEQYF. CDR3 nucleotides: TGTGCCAGCAGTTTAATTAGCGGGAGCTCTGAGCAGTACTTC.

This clonotype was counted a few times. A much larger clone sits a single nucleotide away, making a read error possible. The chain uses TRBV7-2 and TRBJ1-6, with D hard to call. The CDR3 is made up of 13 amino acids. With 2 bases removed from V and 18 bases from J, the gap between germline ends came to 17 bases. Germline values: CDR1 SGHTA, CDR2 FQGNSA. The CDR3 DNA reads TGTGCCAGCAGCTTACCGAGTCCCACCCTCCCCCACTTT. It codes for CASSLPSPTLPHF.

On this clonotype: This may arise from a read error, as a much more abundant clone is one base away. The J gene is TRBJ2-3, the V gene TRBV4-2; D is unclear. Germline V gene lookup returns CDR1 LGHNA and CDR2 YNFKEQ. Deletions cut 2 bases from V and 7 bases from J, with 13 bases between. CDR3 length equals 14 residues. Here the CDR3 reads CASSQFADENTQYF. Written as DNA, the CDR3 is TGTGCCAGCAGCCAATTCGCGGACGAGAATACGCAGTATTTT.

This clonotype was recorded only once. The chain combines TRBV5-1 with TRBJ2-5; a possible D gene is TRBD1 (6 bases). The V end was cut by 0 bases, the J end by 1 base, with 13 bases between. Germline-derived CDR1 and CDR2 are SGHRS and YFSETQ. There are 16 residues in the CDR3. CDR3 nucleotides: TGCGCCAGCAGCTTGGGAACGAGACAGGCCCAAGAGACCCAGTACTTC. Translated, it gives CASSLGTRQAQETQYF.

The J gene is TRBJ2-1, the V gene TRBV15, with D unresolved. There are 14 residues in the CDR3. Per the germline V gene, CDR1 is LNHNV and CDR2 is YYDKDF (reference sequence). The germline V and J ends were trimmed by 2 bases and 2 bases, with 7 bases remaining between them. CDR3: CATSRRIAYNEQFF. The CDR3 coding sequence is TGTGCCACCAGCAGACGAATAGCCTACAATGAGCAGTTCTTC. Combining the CDR3 with reference TRBV15 and TRBJ2-1 gives the whole variable domain DAMVIQNPRYQVTQFGKPVTLSCSQTLNHNVMYWYQQKSSQAPKLLFHYYDKDFNNEADTPDNFQSRRPNTSFCFLDIRSPGLGDTAMYLCATSRRIAYNEQFFGPGTRLTVL.

The chain couples TRBV5-4 to TRBJ2-5; D possibly corresponds to TRBD1 (6 bases). With 9 bases removed from V and 4 bases from J, the gap between germline ends came to 13 bases. Looked up from germline, CDR1 is SGHNT and CDR2 is YYREEE (reference sequence). CDR3 length equals 12 residues. The CDR3 DNA is TGTGCCACAGCTCGCAGGGGAGAGACCCAGTACTTC. This translates into CATARRGETQYF. Drawing the rest from reference TRBV5-4 and TRBJ2-5, the complete variable domain is ETGVTQSPTHLIKTRGQQVTLRCSSQSGHNTVSWYQQALGQGPQFIFQYYREEENGRGNFPPRFSGLQFPNYSSELNVNALELDDSALYLCATARRGETQYFGPGTRLLVL.

This chain links TRBV5-1 with TRBJ2-7; a weak D match, TRBD2 (5 bases). V was trimmed by 0 bases and J by 3 bases, leaving 10 bases between them. Germline loops: CDR1 SGHRS, CDR2 YFSETQ. The CDR3 length is 14 residues. The CDR3 sequence: CASSLVRGLYEQYF. As DNA, the CDR3 is TGCGCCAGCAGCTTGGTTCGAGGACTCTACGAGCAGTACTTC.

This chain joins TRBV2 and TRBJ1-4; TRBD1 might be the D (5 bases). CDR1 and CDR2 (germline): SNHLY, FYNNEI. The germline V and J ends were trimmed by 8 bases and 14 bases, with 15 bases remaining between them. The CDR3 covers 11 residues. The CDR3 nucleotides read TGTGCCAGCGGGTACATGACAGTTCTGTTTTTT. This sequence encodes CASGYMTVLFF.